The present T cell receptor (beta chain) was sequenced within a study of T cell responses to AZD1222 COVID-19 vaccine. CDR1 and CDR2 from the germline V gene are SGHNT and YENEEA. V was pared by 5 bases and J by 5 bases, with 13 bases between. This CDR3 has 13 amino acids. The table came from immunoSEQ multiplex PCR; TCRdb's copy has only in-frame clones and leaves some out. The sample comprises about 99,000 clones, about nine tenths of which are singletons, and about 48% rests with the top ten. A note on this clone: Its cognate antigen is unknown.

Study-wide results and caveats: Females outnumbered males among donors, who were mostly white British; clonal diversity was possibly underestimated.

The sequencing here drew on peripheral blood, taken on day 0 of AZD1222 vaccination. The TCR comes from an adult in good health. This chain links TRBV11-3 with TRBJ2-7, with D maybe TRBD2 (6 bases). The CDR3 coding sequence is TGTGCCAGCAGCCGGAGTTGGGGGGACGAGCAGTACTTC. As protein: CASSRSWGDEQYF.